The 32 T cell receptor beta chains below all came from one sample that was sequenced in a study of cytomegalovirus exposure and HLA in healthy donors. The data were produced by immunoSEQ multiplex PCR, yet TCRdb's version contains in-frame clones alone and is incomplete. The sample lists about 160,000 clones, 90% to 97% seen once, with 0.89% in the top ten. Source material: PBMCs. The receptors originated from a woman under 30 in good health and CMV-seronegative.

The genes are TRBV4-3 and TRBJ2-2, with D uncertain. The CDR3 is made up of 14 amino acids. Germline assignment: CDR1 LGHNA and CDR2 YSLEER. V was cut by 0 bases and J by 5 bases, with 7 bases left in between. CDR3 sequence reads: CASSQDGGTGELFF. CDR3 DNA: TGCGCCAGCAGCCAAGACGGCGGAACCGGGGAGCTGTTTTTT.

The chain joins TRBV4-1 to TRBJ2-1; 10 bases fit TRBD1. The ends lost 3 bases at V and 5 bases at J; junction bases unmatched: 4. Germline CDR1 is MGHRA and CDR2 is YSYEKL. The CDR3 runs to 15 residues. CDR3 sequence (DNA): TGCGCCAGCAGCCAGGTGGGGACAGGGGACAATGAGCAGTTCTTC. Protein: CASSQVGTGDNEQFF.

This chain joins TRBV29-1 and TRBJ2-1; 9 nucleotides match TRBD1. J gave up 10 bases and V 6 bases, and 4 bases lay outside the gene matches. The germline gives CDR1 SQVTM, CDR2 ANQGSEA. The CDR3 consists of 11 residues. In DNA form, the CDR3 reads TGCAGCGTATACAGGGGGCACGAGCAGTTCTTC. This sequence encodes CSVYRGHEQFF.

The chain is built from TRBV6-6 and TRBJ1-6; TRBD1 aligns across 8 bases. J gave up 6 bases and V 6 bases, and 4 bases lay outside the gene matches. The CDR3 is made up of 14 amino acids. Germline V gene lookup returns CDR1 MNHNY and CDR2 SVGAGI (reference sequence). CDR3 DNA sequence: TGTGCCAGCAGCCTGGGACAGGTTAATTCACCCCTCCACTTT. Translating gives CASSLGQVNSPLHF.

The chain joins TRBV7-2 to TRBJ2-3, with 7 bases aligning to TRBD2. The J segment lost 6 bases and the V segment lost 1 base, leaving 4 bases of the junction unmatched. CDR3 size: 14 residues. Germline CDR1 SGHTA, CDR2 FQGNSA. In nucleotides, the CDR3 is TGTGCCAGCAGCTTAGGGACTAGTTTGGATACGCAGTATTTT. This codes for CASSLGTSLDTQYF. The variable domain in full, completed from reference TRBV7-2 and TRBJ2-3, reads GAGVSQSPSNKVTEKGKDVELRCDPISGHTALYWYRQSLGQGLEFLIYFQGNSAPDKSGLPSDRFSAERTGGSVSTLTIQRTQQEDSAVYLCASSLGTSLDTQYFGPGTRLTVL.

The chain uses TRBV29-1 and TRBJ1-2; TRBD1 aligns across 8 bases. Germline lookup yields CDR1 SQVTM and CDR2 ANQGSEA. The CDR3 length is 15 residues. The V segment lost 7 bases and the J segment 4 bases; nucleotides outside the gene matches: 14. This CDR3 is CSGITDRGRSYGYTF. The DNA of the CDR3 is TGCAGCGGGATCACAGACAGGGGCCGGTCCTATGGCTACACCTTC.

This rearrangement joins TRBV2 to TRBJ1-3; TRBD1 agrees at 9 bases. This CDR3 has 16 amino acids. Germline-derived CDR1 and CDR2 are SNHLY and FYNNEI. The junction had 9 bases not matched to a gene; V was cut back by 7 bases and J by 2 bases. CDR3 nucleotide sequence: TGTGCCAGCACGGCCAGGGACAGGGTTCCTGGAAACACCATATATTTT. Translation gives CASTARDRVPGNTIYF.

The chain uses TRBV6-1 and TRBJ1-5; TRBD1 matches 7 bases. This CDR3 comprises 14 residues. Germline-derived CDR1 and CDR2 are MNHNS and SASEGT. Losses at the gene ends were 2 bases for V and 7 bases for J; bases not matched to a gene: 5. Here the CDR3 reads CASSERGLYQPQHF. Written as DNA, the CDR3 is TGTGCCAGCAGTGAAAGGGGGCTCTACCAGCCCCAGCATTTT.

Here the CDR3 DNA reads TGTGCCAGCTCACCCCCAGGTGTGAACACTGAAGCTTTCTTT. Its translation: CASSPPGVNTEAFF. The chain has TRBV18 and TRBJ1-1; D is ambiguous. Trimming shortened V by 3 bases and J by 0 bases, and 8 bases separated the two germline ends. The CDR3 extends over 14 amino acids. From germline, CDR1 is KGHSH and CDR2 LQKENI. Filled out from reference TRBV18 and TRBJ1-1, the complete variable domain reads NAGVMQNPRHLVRRRGQEARLRCSPMKGHSHVYWYRQLPEEGLKFMVYLQKENIIDESGMPKERFSAEFPKEGPSILRIQQVVRGDSAAYFCASSPPGVNTEAFFGQGTRLTVV.

The V call is TRBV6-5, the J call TRBJ2-3; the D is unclear. Germline CDR1 and CDR2: MNHEY and SVGAGI. V dropped 8 bases and J dropped 9 bases, with 18 bases sitting between them. The CDR3 is 13 amino acids. The CDR3 protein is CASRSTGSTTQYF. DNA for the CDR3: TGTGCCAGCCGATCGACGGGTTCTACAACGCAGTATTTT.

CDR3 residues: CASSVEGSGGEETQYF. DNA for the CDR3: TGTGCCAGCAGCGTAGAGGGTAGCGGGGGAGAAGAGACCCAGTACTTC. The chain is built from TRBV9 and TRBJ2-5; 9 bases fit TRBD2. Trimming cost V 0 bases and J 3 bases; bases outside gene matches: 6. From germline, CDR1 is SGDLS and CDR2 YYNGEE. There are 16 residues in the CDR3.

The rearrangement links TRBV30 to TRBJ1-1; 9 bases are shared with TRBD1. The germline V gene has CDR1 GTSNPN and CDR2 SVGIG (reference sequence). The CDR3 covers 15 residues. The ends lost 2 bases at V and 10 bases at J; junction bases unmatched: 14. CDR3: CAWSQPGQGPLGAFF. The CDR3, as DNA: TGTGCCTGGAGTCAACCGGGACAGGGCCCACTGGGAGCTTTCTTT.

The chain is built from TRBV7-2 and TRBJ1-6; weak D call: TRBD1 (5 bases). V dropped 1 base and J dropped 1 base, with 8 bases sitting between them. The V gene's germline CDR1 is SGHTA and CDR2 FQGNSA. The CDR3 loop spans 16 amino acids. CDR3 DNA: TGTGCCAGCAGCTTAGGACAGTTTTCCTATAATTCACCCCTCCACTTT. Translated, it gives CASSLGQFSYNSPLHF. The full variable domain, completed using reference TRBV7-2 and TRBJ1-6, is GAGVSQSPSNKVTEKGKDVELRCDPISGHTALYWYRQSLGQGLEFLIYFQGNSAPDKSGLPSDRFSAERTGGSVSTLTIQRTQQEDSAVYLCASSLGQFSYNSPLHFGNGTRLTVT.

The rearrangement joins TRBV6-6 to TRBJ2-5, with D maybe TRBD1 (5 bases). With 5 bases removed from V and 8 bases from J, the gap between germline ends came to 15 bases. Germline loops: CDR1 MNHNY, CDR2 SVGAGI (reference sequence). This CDR3 comprises 13 residues. CDR3 in DNA: TGTGCCAGCAGTAGAGTGGGGCTGAGAACCCAGTACTTC. This gives the protein CASSRVGLRTQYF.

The chain links TRBV7-2 to TRBJ1-1; possible D gene TRBD1, 5 bases. CDR1 and CDR2 from the germline V gene are SGHTA and FQGNSA. The CDR3 covers 14 residues. V gave up 5 bases and J gave up 0 bases, with 10 bases separating them. The CDR3 region is CASSRQDMNTEAFF. The CDR3 DNA is TGTGCCAGCAGCAGGCAGGACATGAACACTGAAGCTTTCTTT.

V gene TRBV7-2 combines with J gene TRBJ2-3, with 8 positions matching TRBD1. Germline V gives CDR1 SGHTA, CDR2 FQGNSA. V was pared by 4 bases and J by 1 base, with 7 bases of the junction left unmatched. The length of the CDR3 is 16 residues. The CDR3 here is CASSSQGQGRTDTQYF. DNA for the CDR3: TGTGCCAGCAGCTCACAAGGACAGGGTCGCACAGATACGCAGTATTTT.

The genes are TRBV2 and TRBJ1-5; 7 nucleotides line up with TRBD1. The length of the CDR3 is 15 residues. Germline CDR1 reads SNHLY; CDR2 reads FYNNEI. The J segment lost 7 bases and the V segment lost 2 bases, leaving 8 bases of the junction unmatched. CDR3 loop: CASSELGQVGQPQHF. In DNA form, the CDR3 reads TGTGCCAGCAGTGAATTAGGACAGGTTGGACAGCCCCAGCATTTT. Supplemented by reference TRBV2 and TRBJ1-5, the full variable domain reads EPEVTQTPSHQVTQMGQEVILRCVPISNHLYFYWYRQILGQKVEFLVSFYNNEISEKSEIFDDQFSVERPDGSNFTLKIRSTKLEDSAMYFCASSELGQVGQPQHFGDGTRLSIL.

The rearrangement uses TRBV29-1 and TRBJ2-7, with a possible D match to TRBD1 (6 bases). Germline CDR1 is SQVTM and CDR2 is ANQGSEA. The CDR3 has 14 amino acids. V was trimmed by 4 bases and J by 5 bases, leaving 18 bases between them. CDR3 DNA: TGCAGCGTTGCTCGGTTGCCAGGGGAGAACGAGCAGTACTTC. Protein sequence: CSVARLPGENEQYF.

This chain links TRBV19 with TRBJ2-7; 7 nucleotides line up with TRBD2. V shed 5 bases, J shed 0 bases, and the junction held 7 bases outside the gene matches. Germline CDR1 LNHDA, CDR2 SQIVND (reference sequence). The CDR3 totals 15 residues. The CDR3 protein is CASSSGLGTSYEQYF. CDR3 bases: TGTGCCAGTAGTTCTGGACTAGGGACCTCCTACGAGCAGTACTTC.

The rearrangement uses TRBV5-1 and TRBJ2-3, with 10 bases matching TRBD2. The CDR3 sequence is 15 residues long. The germline CDR1 and CDR2 sequences are SGHRS and YFSETQ. J gave up 2 bases and V 4 bases, and 4 bases lay outside the gene matches. CDR3 amino acids: CASSRSGGATDTQYF. The CDR3 DNA is TGCGCCAGCAGCAGGAGCGGGGGGGCCACAGATACGCAGTATTTT.

This chain joins TRBV5-1 and TRBJ2-5; TRBD2 is a possible D gene (5 bases). Germline lookup yields CDR1 SGHRS and CDR2 YFSETQ. Trimming took 1 base from V and 1 from J, leaving 14 bases between them. The CDR3 contains 16 residues. The CDR3 nucleotides are TGCGCCAGCAGCTTGAGTTACACTAGATCCCAAGAGACCCAGTACTTC. Translation gives CASSLSYTRSQETQYF.

CDR3 amino acids: CASSERGTGGLGGNTIYF. The CDR3 DNA reads as TGTGCCAGCAGTGAAAGGGGGACAGGGGGCCTAGGAGGAAACACCATATATTTT. The chain joins TRBV6-1 to TRBJ1-3; TRBD1 agrees at 12 bases. CDR3 size: 18 residues. The V gene end was trimmed by 2 bases and the J gene end by 4 bases; junction bases not matched to a gene: 9. Germline V gene data show CDR1 as MNHNS and CDR2 as SASEGT.

Comment on this clone: The sample carries other DNA sequences with the same CDR3. The chain couples TRBV6-5 to TRBJ1-5; 9 nucleotides agree with TRBD1. The CDR3 is made up of 14 amino acids. CDR1 and CDR2 from the germline V gene are MNHEY and SVGAGI. The ends lost 3 bases at V and 7 bases at J; junction bases unmatched: 4. The CDR3 DNA reads as TGTGCCAGCAGTTATGGACAGGGGAACCAGCCCCAGCATTTT. Translating gives CASSYGQGNQPQHF.

In this sample, this clone turned up once. The chain carries TRBV9 and TRBJ2-7, with D perhaps matching TRBD1 (5 bases). Germline assignment: CDR1 SGDLS and CDR2 YYNGEE. The CDR3 is 14 residues long. V was clipped by 0 bases and J by 3 bases, with 10 bases between them. Here the CDR3 reads CASSVAPDIYEQYF. For the CDR3, the DNA is TGTGCCAGCAGCGTAGCCCCGGACATCTACGAGCAGTACTTC.

This chain links TRBV7-2 with TRBJ1-5, with TRBD1 as a possible D gene (5 bases). CDR3 length: 15 amino acids. V was clipped by 0 bases and J by 7 bases, with 13 bases between them. Germline V gives CDR1 SGHTA, CDR2 FQGNSA. CDR3 nucleotides: TGTGCCAGCAGCTTAGCGCTCGGGGGGATCCAGCCCCAGCATTTT. It is translated as CASSLALGGIQPQHF.

J is TRBJ2-1 and V is TRBV7-9; 11 nucleotides line up with TRBD1. V dropped 5 bases and J dropped 1; count of bases not matched to a gene: 4. The length of the CDR3 is 16 residues. Germline V gives CDR1 SEHNR, CDR2 FQNEAQ (reference sequence). CDR3 DNA: TGTGCCAGCAGCGAGGGACAGGGGGTTTCCTACAATGAGCAGTTCTTC. Protein product: CASSEGQGVSYNEQFF.

This CDR3 is CASSYVGTGDDEQFF. The CDR3 bases are TGTGCCAGCAGTTATGTCGGAACAGGAGACGATGAGCAGTTCTTC. The J gene is TRBJ2-1, the V gene TRBV6-5; D is perhaps TRBD1 (5 bases). Germline assignment: CDR1 MNHEY and CDR2 SVGAGI. The V and J ends lost 3 bases and 8 bases respectively, with 17 bases between them. The CDR3 has 15 amino acids.

The V call is TRBV5-1, the J call TRBJ2-1; D might be TRBD2 (6 bases). V was trimmed by 4 bases and J by 7 bases, leaving 12 bases between them. The CDR3 contains 13 residues. Germline loops: CDR1 SGHRS, CDR2 YFSETQ. CDR3 region: CASSTGLSNEQFF. CDR3 nucleotides: TGCGCCAGCAGCACGGGACTTTCTAATGAGCAGTTCTTC.

CDR3 loop: CASSGAEGASNSHEQFF. Written as DNA, the CDR3 is TGTGCCAGCAGCGGGGCGGAAGGGGCCTCCAATTCACATGAGCAGTTCTTC. The chain joins TRBV11-2 to TRBJ2-1; D is perhaps TRBD1 (5 bases). V was cut by 5 bases and J by 8 bases, with 25 bases left in between. There are 17 residues in the CDR3. CDR1 and CDR2 from the germline V gene are SGHAT and FQNNGV. Looking up the rest from reference TRBV11-2 and TRBJ2-1 gives the full variable domain: EAGVAQSPRYKIIEKRQSVAFWCNPISGHATLYWYQQILGQGPKLLIQFQNNGVVDDSQLPKDRFSAERLKGVDSTLKIQPAKLEDSAVYLCASSGAEGASNSHEQFFGPGTRLTVL.

The CDR3 DNA sequence: TGTGCCAGCAGCTCTGGGAGCTCCTACAATGAGCAGTTCTTC. Its translation is CASSSGSSYNEQFF. The genes are TRBV5-4 and TRBJ2-1, with D possibly TRBD2 on 5 matching bases. CDR1 and CDR2 from the germline V gene are SGHNT and YYREEE (reference sequence). V lost 3 bases and J lost 0, with 7 bases in between. This CDR3 comprises 14 residues.

This sequence joins TRBV7-8 and TRBJ2-4; 7 positions agree with TRBD1. J gave up 3 bases and V 5 bases, and 16 bases lay outside the gene matches. This CDR3 spans 18 amino acids. The germline gives CDR1 SGHVS, CDR2 FQNEAQ. CDR3 sequence reads: CASSLAQGEWDFKNIQYF. CDR3 nucleotides: TGTGCCAGCAGCCTTGCCCAGGGGGAATGGGATTTCAAAAACATTCAGTACTTC.

CDR3 coding DNA: TGTGCCACCGGGACAGGGAATTCACCCCTCCACTTT. Protein: CATGTGNSPLHF. The chain employs TRBV19 and TRBJ1-6; TRBD1 agrees at 9 bases. The CDR3 totals 12 residues. Trimming cost V 10 bases and J 7 bases; bases outside gene matches: 2. The germline V gene encodes CDR1 LNHDA and CDR2 SQIVND (reference sequence).